Described below is a single T cell receptor beta chain sequence and its context. This specimen comes from a study of shared clonotypes between healthy human individuals. Study summary: Researchers assigned three CD4 naive, three CD4 memory, two CD8 naive and one CD8 memory plate to each donor.

Germline-derived CDR1 and CDR2 are MDHEN and SYDVKM. V trimming: 7 bases; J trimming: 0 bases; junction bases outside the gene matches: 15. The CDR3 is 20 residues long. The protocol was immunoSEQ multiplex PCR, while the TCRdb copy is restricted to in-frame clones and leaves out a portion. The data contain about 510,000 clones, 96% of them seen just once; the ten biggest clones take up 0.06%. Sequencing input: naive CD4+ T cells sorted from blood. Subset meaning: CD45RA+ positively selected. The rearrangement joins TRBV28 to TRBJ2-1; TRBD2 agrees at 13 bases. The TCR was taken from a woman under 40 in good health. The CDR3, as DNA: TGTGCCAGCACCCCGCCGGGACTAGCGGGGTATACCCGCTCCTACAATGAGCAGTTCTTC. Protein: CASTPPGLAGYTRSYNEQFF.